The sequence of this TCR beta chain was determined in a study of T cells in Graves' hyperthyroidism and ophthalmopathy. Findings of the study overall: Ophthalmopathy cases were set apart from stable hyperthyroidism by a 13 V-J model.

Not enrolled were patients with uncontrolled infection, other autoimmune disease, pregnancy or lactation. Blood was drawn at first hyperthyroidism diagnosis, before any ophthalmopathy symptoms. In this sample, this clonotype turned up many times. Its antigen is unidentified. This CDR3 comprises 14 residues. V lost 4 bases and J lost 2, with 6 bases in between. CDR1 and CDR2 (germline): LNHDA, SQIVND (reference sequence). Amplified TCR beta CDR3 regions came from RNA transcripts. An initial round of RT-PCR targeting the TCR CDR3 relied on the HTBI primer set. From the multiplex PCR reads, TCRdb called clonotypes with MiXCR, one entry per CDR3 protein. The profile shows approximately 370,000 distinct CDR3 sequences, about 18% of them singletons.

This receptor was identified in a woman in her twenties or thirties with Graves' hyperthyroidism that later progressed to Graves' ophthalmopathy. V usage is TRBV19 and J usage is TRBJ1-6; D is ambiguous. Sequenced sample: blood. CDR3 nucleotide sequence: TGTGCCAGTAGTACTGGGACCTATAATTCACCCCTCCACTTT. Translation gives CASSTGTYNSPLHF.